One and the same sample provided the 5 T cell receptor beta chains below, sequenced in a study of Ad26.COV2.S vaccination and SARS-CoV-2 variants. Treatment: around 19 received Ad26.COV2.S at low or high dose, single or two shots; about 5 received placebo; per-sample allocation not given. Following the first vaccine or placebo injection, samples were taken on day 63. Sequencing used immunoSEQ multiplex PCR; TCRdb keeps in-frame clones, though not all of them. The table has approximately 250,000 clones, around 88% seen once. The sequences come from peripheral blood, collected in a trial of Ad26.COV2.S vaccine versus placebo. The source is a person between 18 and 60 years old who received the Ad26.COV2.S COVID-19 vaccine or a placebo.

The chain carries TRBV4-1 and TRBJ1-2; D uncertain. Per the germline V gene, CDR1 is MGHRA and CDR2 is YSYEKL. V lost 5 bases to trimming and J lost 4 bases, with 29 bases between them. There are 19 residues in the CDR3. The CDR3 bases are TGCGCCAGCAGCGCTCACCCCCGGGCCGTCAATAGCCTCTTCTATGGCTACACCTTC. Translating it yields CASSAHPRAVNSLFYGYTF.

J is TRBJ1-2 and V is TRBV20-1; D is undetermined. V lost 2 bases and J 10 bases, leaving 8 bases between the germline ends. Germline assignment: CDR1 DFQATT and CDR2 SNEGSKA (reference sequence). The length of the CDR3 is 10 residues. In nucleotides, the CDR3 is TGCAGTGCTAGACAGATCACCTACACCTTC. This encodes CSARQITYTF.

CDR3: CATSDSSGRSSYNEQFF. In DNA form, the CDR3 reads TGTGCCACCAGTGACAGTAGCGGGAGGTCCTCCTACAATGAGCAGTTCTTC. J is TRBJ2-1 and V is TRBV24-1; 10 bases match TRBD2. From germline, CDR1 is KGHDR and CDR2 SFDVKD. The CDR3 contains 17 residues. J was trimmed by 0 bases and V by 4 bases; bases with no gene match: 5.

The V call is TRBV5-1, the J call TRBJ1-2; D gene uncertain. In germline, CDR1 is SGHRS, CDR2 YFSETQ. Trimming took 4 bases from V and 8 from J, leaving 12 bases between them. The CDR3 covers 12 residues. Here the CDR3 DNA reads TGCGCCAGCAGCACCGGCCAAACGGGCTACACCTTC. Protein product: CASSTGQTGYTF.

The chain carries TRBV29-1 and TRBJ2-7, with unresolved D. Germline assignment: CDR1 SQVTM and CDR2 ANQGSEA. This CDR3 is 13 amino acids long. V was trimmed by 4 bases and J by 3 bases, leaving 13 bases between them. CDR3 nucleotides: TGCAGCGTTGTGTGGGGAAAGGGCTACGAGCAGTACTTC. This encodes CSVVWGKGYEQYF.